The sequence of this T cell receptor (beta chain) was determined in a study of CXCR3-negative and CXCR3-positive naive CD8 T cells. It was by 5' RACE with UMI labels that the TRB cDNA libraries were prepared. TCRdb reanalyzed the 5' RACE reads and collapses them to one entry per CDR3 protein, without DNA. This table lists tens of thousands of distinct CDR3 sequences. This CDR3 region has 16 residues. CDR1 is SGHTA and CDR2 is FQGNSA in the germline V gene. The sequence was obtained from a human donor in good health. Some clones in this sample may be carry-over from other donors' samples. The chain recombines TRBV7-2 with TRBJ1-2; the TCRdb D gene call, TRBD1, has no DNA to confirm it. The sequenced sample was memory CD8+ T cells from blood. The CDR3 protein is CASSSDRGTVGYGYTF.